This T cell receptor (beta chain) was captured in a study of T cell responses to AZD1222 COVID-19 vaccine. Study results and caveats: No day 14 peak samples; only post-peak repertoires were characterized.

Produced via immunoSEQ multiplex PCR; TCRdb's table is partial and in-frame only. This sample carries 140,000 or so clones, approximately 86% of them seen once, and the ten largest clones take approximately 5.4%. The junction had 2 bases not matched to a gene; V was cut back by 4 bases and J by 1 base. The CDR3 is 14 residues long. Germline V gives CDR1 ENHRY, CDR2 SYGVKD. This clone was seen only once. As yet, its antigen is unknown. The chain combines TRBV10-3 with TRBJ1-1; 8 bases map to TRBD1. This receptor was taken from an adult who received the AZD1222 COVID-19 vaccine. Sequences were derived from peripheral blood, sampled 28 days after the second AZD1222 dose. The chain's CDR3 is CAISVQGGNTEAFF. The CDR3 coding sequence is TGTGCCATCAGTGTACAGGGGGGGAACACTGAAGCTTTCTTT.